This TCR beta chain was recorded in a study of cytomegalovirus exposure and HLA in healthy donors. Study-wide points: Reportedly, cytomegalovirus status was diagnosed with high sensitivity and specificity. Most TCR sequences were uncommon, yet certain public TCRs appeared in many donors.

The CDR3 runs to 12 residues. Germline lookup yields CDR1 SGHTA and CDR2 FQGNSA. V was pared by 5 bases and J by 5 bases, with 8 bases between. Concerning this clone itself: Its antigen is currently unknown.

The donors were in the approximately 110-subject validation cohort; that cohort was separate from the roughly 700-subject first cohort. The table came from immunoSEQ multiplex PCR; TCRdb's copy has only in-frame clones and leaves some out. The sample has roughly 330,000 clones; around 90% are singletons. Sequencing used PBMCs. The genes are TRBV7-2 and TRBJ2-3, with a weak D call TRBD1 (6 bases). This receptor was taken from a woman in her twenties or thirties in good health and CMV-seropositive. The CDR3: CASSQQGDTQYF. The CDR3 nucleotides read TGTGCCAGCAGCCAACAGGGAGATACGCAGTATTTT.